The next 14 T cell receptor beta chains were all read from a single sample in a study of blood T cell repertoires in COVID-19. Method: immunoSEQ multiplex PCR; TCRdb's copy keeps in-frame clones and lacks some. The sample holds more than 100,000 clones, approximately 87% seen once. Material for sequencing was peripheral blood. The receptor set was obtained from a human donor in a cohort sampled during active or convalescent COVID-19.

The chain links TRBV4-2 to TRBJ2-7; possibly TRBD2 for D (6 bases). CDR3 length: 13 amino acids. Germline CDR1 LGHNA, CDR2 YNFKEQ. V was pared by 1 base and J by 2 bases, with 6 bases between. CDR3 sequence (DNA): TGTGCCAGCAGCCAAGGGGGGGCCTACGAGCAGTACTTC. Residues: CASSQGGAYEQYF.

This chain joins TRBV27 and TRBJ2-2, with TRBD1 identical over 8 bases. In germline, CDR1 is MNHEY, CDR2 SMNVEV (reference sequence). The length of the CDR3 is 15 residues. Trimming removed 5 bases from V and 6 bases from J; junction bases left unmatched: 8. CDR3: CASSVRDRSAGELFF. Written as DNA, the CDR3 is TGTGCCAGCAGTGTACGGGACAGGAGTGCCGGGGAGCTGTTTTTT.

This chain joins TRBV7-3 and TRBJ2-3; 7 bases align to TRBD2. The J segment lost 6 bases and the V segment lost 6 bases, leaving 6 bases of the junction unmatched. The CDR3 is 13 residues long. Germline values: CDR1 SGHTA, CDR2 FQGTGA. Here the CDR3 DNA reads TGTGCCAGCAGTTCCGGGGGGTCCGATACGCAGTATTTT. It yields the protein CASSSGGSDTQYF.

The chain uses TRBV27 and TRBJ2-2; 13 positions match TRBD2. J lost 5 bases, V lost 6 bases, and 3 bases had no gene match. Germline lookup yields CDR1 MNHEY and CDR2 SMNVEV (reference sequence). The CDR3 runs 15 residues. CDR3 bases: TGTGCCAGCAGACTAGCGGGGGGGCGTACCGGGGAGCTGTTTTTT. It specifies CASRLAGGRTGELFF.

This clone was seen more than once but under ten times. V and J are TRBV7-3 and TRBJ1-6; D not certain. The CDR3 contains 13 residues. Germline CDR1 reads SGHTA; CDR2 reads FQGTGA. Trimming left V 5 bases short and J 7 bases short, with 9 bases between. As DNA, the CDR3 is TGTGCCAGCAGCCCGGTATGGAATTCACCCCTCCACTTT. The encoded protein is CASSPVWNSPLHF.

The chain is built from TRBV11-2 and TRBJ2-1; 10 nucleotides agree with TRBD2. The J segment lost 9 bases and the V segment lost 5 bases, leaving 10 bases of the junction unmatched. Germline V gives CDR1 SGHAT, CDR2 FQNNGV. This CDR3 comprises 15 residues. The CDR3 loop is CASSEAASGGGEQFF. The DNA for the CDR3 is TGTGCCAGCAGCGAGGCGGCTAGCGGGGGAGGTGAGCAGTTCTTC.

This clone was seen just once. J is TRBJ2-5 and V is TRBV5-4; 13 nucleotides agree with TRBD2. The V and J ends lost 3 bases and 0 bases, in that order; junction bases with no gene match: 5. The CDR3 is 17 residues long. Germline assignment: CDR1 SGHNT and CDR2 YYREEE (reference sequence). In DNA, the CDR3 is TGTGCCAGCAGCTCCGGACTAGCGGGGGCGTACCAAGAGACCCAGTACTTC. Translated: CASSSGLAGAYQETQYF. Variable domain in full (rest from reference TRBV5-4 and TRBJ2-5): ETGVTQSPTHLIKTRGQQVTLRCSSQSGHNTVSWYQQALGQGPQFIFQYYREEENGRGNFPPRFSGLQFPNYSSELNVNALELDDSALYLCASSSGLAGAYQETQYFGPGTRLLVL.

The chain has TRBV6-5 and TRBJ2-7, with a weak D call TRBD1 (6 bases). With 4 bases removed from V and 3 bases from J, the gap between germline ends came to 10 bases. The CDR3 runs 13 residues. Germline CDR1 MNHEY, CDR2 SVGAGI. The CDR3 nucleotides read TGTGCCAGCAGTTTGGACAGCAACTACGAGCAGTACTTC. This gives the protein CASSLDSNYEQYF.

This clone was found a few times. This chain's CDR3 is CASSPGLAGGYEQYF. As DNA, the CDR3 is TGTGCCAGCAGTCCGGGACTAGCGGGGGGTTACGAGCAGTACTTC. The chain employs TRBV2 and TRBJ2-7; 15 nucleotides match TRBD2. Germline loops: CDR1 SNHLY, CDR2 FYNNEI. The CDR3 extends over 15 amino acids. Trimming cost V 5 bases and J 4 bases; bases outside gene matches: 3.

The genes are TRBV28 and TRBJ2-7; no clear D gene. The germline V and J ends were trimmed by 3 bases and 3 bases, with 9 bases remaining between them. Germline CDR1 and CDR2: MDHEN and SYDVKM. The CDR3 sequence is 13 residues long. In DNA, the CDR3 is TGTGCCAGCAGTTTGGCAGGTGACTACGAGCAGTACTTC. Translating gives CASSLAGDYEQYF.

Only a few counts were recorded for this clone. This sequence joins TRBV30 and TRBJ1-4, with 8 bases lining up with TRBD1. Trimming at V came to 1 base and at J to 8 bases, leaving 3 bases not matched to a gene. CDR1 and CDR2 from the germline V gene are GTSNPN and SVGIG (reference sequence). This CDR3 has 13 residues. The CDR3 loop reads CAWSADRGEKLFF. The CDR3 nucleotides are TGTGCCTGGAGTGCCGACAGGGGAGAAAAACTGTTTTTT.

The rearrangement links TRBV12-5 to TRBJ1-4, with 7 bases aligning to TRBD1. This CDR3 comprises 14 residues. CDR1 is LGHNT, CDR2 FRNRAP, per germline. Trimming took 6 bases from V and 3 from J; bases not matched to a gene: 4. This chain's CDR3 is CASGTGQPNEKLFF. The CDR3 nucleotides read TGTGCTAGTGGAACGGGACAGCCTAATGAAAAACTGTTTTTT. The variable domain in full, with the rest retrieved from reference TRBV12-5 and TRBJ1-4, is DARVTQTPRHKVTEMGQEVTMRCQPILGHNTVFWYRQTMMQGLELLAYFRNRAPLDDSGMPKDRFSAEMPDATLATLKIQPSEPRDSAVYFCASGTGQPNEKLFFGSGTQLSVL.

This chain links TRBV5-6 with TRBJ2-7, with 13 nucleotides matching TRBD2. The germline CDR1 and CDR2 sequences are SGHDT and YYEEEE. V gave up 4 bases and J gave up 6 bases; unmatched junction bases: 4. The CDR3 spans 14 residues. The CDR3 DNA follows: TGTGCCAGCAGCGGGACTAGCGGGGTTGTCGAGCAGTACTTC. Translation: CASSGTSGVVEQYF.

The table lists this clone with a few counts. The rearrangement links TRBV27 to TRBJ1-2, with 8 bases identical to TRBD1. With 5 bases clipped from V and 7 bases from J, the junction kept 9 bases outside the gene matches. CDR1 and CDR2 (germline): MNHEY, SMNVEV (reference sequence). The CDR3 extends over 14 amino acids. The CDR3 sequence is CASSEGQERGGYTF. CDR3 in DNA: TGTGCCAGCAGTGAGGGACAGGAACGGGGTGGCTACACCTTC.